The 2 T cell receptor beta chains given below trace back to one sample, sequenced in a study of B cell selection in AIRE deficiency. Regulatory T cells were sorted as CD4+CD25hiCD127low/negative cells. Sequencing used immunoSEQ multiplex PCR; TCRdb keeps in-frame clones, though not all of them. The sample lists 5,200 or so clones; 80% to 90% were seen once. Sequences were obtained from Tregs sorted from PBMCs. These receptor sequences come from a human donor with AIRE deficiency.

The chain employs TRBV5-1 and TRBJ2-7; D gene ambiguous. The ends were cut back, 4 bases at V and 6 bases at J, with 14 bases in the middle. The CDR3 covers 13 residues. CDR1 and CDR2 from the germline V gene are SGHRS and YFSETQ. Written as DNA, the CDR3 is TGCGCCAGCAGCCGAACAGATCCGGGCGAGCAGTACTTC. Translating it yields CASSRTDPGEQYF.

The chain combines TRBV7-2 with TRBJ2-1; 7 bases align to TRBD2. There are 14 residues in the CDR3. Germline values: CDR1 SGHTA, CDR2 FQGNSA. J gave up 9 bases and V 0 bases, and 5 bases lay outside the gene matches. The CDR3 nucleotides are TGTGCCAGCAGCTTAGCTGCGGGAGACGGTGAGCAGTTCTTC. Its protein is CASSLAAGDGEQFF.